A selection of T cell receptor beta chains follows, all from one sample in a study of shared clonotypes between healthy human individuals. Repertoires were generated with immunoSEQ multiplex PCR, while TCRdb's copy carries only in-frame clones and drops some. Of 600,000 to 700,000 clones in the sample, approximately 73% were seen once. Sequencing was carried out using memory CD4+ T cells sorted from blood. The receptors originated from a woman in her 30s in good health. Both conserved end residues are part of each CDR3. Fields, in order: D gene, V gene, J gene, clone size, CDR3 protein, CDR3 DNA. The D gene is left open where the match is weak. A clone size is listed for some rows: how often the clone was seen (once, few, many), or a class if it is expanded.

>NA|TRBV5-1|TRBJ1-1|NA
CASSSNGGMNTEAFF
TGCGCCAGCAGCTCTAACGGGGGCATGAACACTGAAGCTTTCTTT
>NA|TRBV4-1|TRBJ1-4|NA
CASSQPLLANEKLFF
TGCGCCAGCAGCCAGCCACTTTTGGCTAATGAAAAACTGTTTTTT
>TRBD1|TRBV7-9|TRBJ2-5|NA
CASSLAGQGDETQYF
TGTGCCAGCAGCTTAGCGGGACAGGGGGATGAGACCCAGTACTTC
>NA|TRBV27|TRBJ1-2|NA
CASSYARSNYGYTF
TGTGCCAGCAGTTATGCCCGTTCTAACTATGGCTACACCTTC
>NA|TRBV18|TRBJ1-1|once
CASSPTGQSNTEAFF
TGTGCCAGCTCACCAACAGGACAATCAAACACTGAAGCTTTCTTT
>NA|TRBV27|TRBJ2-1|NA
CASSLFWDGGRGYNEQFF
TGTGCCAGCAGTTTATTTTGGGATGGGGGGCGCGGATACAATGAGCAGTTCTTC
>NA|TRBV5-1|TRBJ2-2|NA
CASSLPYDTGELFF
TGCGCCAGCAGCTTACCCTACGACACCGGGGAGCTGTTTTTT
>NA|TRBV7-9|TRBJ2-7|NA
CASSPRSTYEQYF
TGTGCCAGCAGCCCCAGGAGTACCTACGAGCAGTACTTC
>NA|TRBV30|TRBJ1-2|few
CAWSVLPERAGYTF
TGTGCCTGGAGTGTACTCCCGGAGAGGGCTGGCTACACCTTC
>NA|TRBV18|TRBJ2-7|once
CASASGPDPSYEQYF
TGTGCCAGCGCATCCGGACCGGACCCCTCCTACGAGCAGTACTTC
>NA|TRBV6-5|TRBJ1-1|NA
CASTRGWGRDTEAFF
TGTGCCAGCACCCGAGGGTGGGGGCGCGACACTGAAGCTTTCTTT
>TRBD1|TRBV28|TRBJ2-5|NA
CASSTRQGSLQETQYF
TGTGCCAGCAGTACAAGACAGGGTTCCCTACAAGAGACCCAGTACTTC
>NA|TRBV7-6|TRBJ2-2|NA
CASTLSRSGELFF
TGTGCCAGCACCCTTTCTCGGTCCGGGGAGCTGTTTTTT
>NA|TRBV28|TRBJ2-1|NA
CASSLVGFVRGNEQFF
TGTGCCAGCAGCCTAGTCGGATTTGTGCGTGGCAATGAGCAGTTCTTC
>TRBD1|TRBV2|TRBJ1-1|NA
CASSDRGRGVVTEAFF
TGTGCCAGCAGTGACAGGGGGCGCGGAGTGGTCACTGAAGCTTTCTTT
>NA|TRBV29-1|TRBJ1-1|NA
CSVDRPEKGAFF
TGCAGCGTTGATCGTCCAGAGAAGGGAGCTTTCTTT
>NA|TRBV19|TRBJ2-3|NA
CASSIARSTSTDTQYF
TGTGCCAGTAGTATAGCCCGGAGCACTAGCACAGATACGCAGTATTTT
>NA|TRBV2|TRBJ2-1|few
CASGTDSYNEQFF
TGTGCCAGCGGGACCGACTCCTACAATGAGCAGTTCTTC
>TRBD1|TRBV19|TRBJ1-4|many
CASSIGTGPEKLFF
TGTGCCAGTAGTATTGGGACAGGGCCTGAAAAACTGTTTTTT
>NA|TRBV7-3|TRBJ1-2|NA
CASSLGQGHGYTF
TGTGCCAGCAGCTTAGGGCAGGGTCATGGCTACACCTTC
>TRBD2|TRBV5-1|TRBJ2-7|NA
CASSLGLAGGLSEQYF
TGCGCCAGCAGCTTGGGACTAGCGGGAGGGCTCAGCGAGCAGTACTTC
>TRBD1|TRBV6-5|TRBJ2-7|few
CASSYSGTAISYEQYF
TGTGCCAGCAGTTACTCCGGGACAGCCATCTCCTACGAGCAGTACTTC
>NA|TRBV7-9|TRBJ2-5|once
CASSARDSLVSQYF
TGTGCCAGCAGCGCGCGGGACTCCCTAGTTTCCCAGTACTTC
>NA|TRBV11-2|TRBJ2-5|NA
CASRTTGIETETQYF
TGTGCCAGCAGAACAACAGGGATTGAGACGGAGACCCAGTACTTC
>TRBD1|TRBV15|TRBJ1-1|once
CATSSRGGRLIAEAFF
TGTGCCACCAGCAGCAGGGGGGGACGCCTTATCGCTGAAGCTTTCTTT
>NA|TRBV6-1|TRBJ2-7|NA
CASFGQISYEQYF
TGTGCCAGCTTCGGCCAGATCTCCTACGAGCAGTACTTC
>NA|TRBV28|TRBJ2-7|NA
CASSFTGPPVEQYF
TGTGCCAGCAGTTTCACCGGGCCGCCCGTCGAGCAGTACTTC
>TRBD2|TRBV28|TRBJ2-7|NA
CASSSGRAIYEQYF
TGTGCCAGCAGTTCGGGGAGGGCCATCTACGAGCAGTACTTC
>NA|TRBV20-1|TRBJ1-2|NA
CSVEPPSGYTF
TGCAGTGTCGAGCCTCCCTCGGGCTACACCTTC
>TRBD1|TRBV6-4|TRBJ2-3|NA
CASRPLNGQADTQYF
TGTGCCAGCAGGCCGCTAAACGGACAGGCGGATACGCAGTATTTT
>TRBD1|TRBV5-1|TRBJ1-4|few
CASSPRTGEKLFF
TGCGCCAGCAGCCCAAGGACAGGGGAAAAACTGTTTTTT
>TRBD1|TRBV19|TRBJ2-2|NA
CASSREGQGSGELFF
TGTGCCAGTAGTAGGGAAGGACAGGGGTCCGGGGAGCTGTTTTTT
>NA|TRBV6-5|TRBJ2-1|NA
CASSGGAAADGEQFF
TGTGCCAGCAGTGGGGGGGCTGCCGCTGACGGTGAGCAGTTCTTC
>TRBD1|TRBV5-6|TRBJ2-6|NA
CASTPLTGQHLSGANVLTF
TGTGCCAGCACCCCGCTCACGGGACAGCATTTATCTGGGGCCAACGTCCTGACTTTC
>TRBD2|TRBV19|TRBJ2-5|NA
CASSTSGRAETQYF
TGTGCCAGTAGTACTAGCGGGAGGGCAGAGACCCAGTACTTC
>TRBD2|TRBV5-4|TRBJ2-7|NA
CASSPMSGASYEQYF
TGTGCCAGCAGCCCAATGAGCGGGGCCTCCTACGAGCAGTACTTC
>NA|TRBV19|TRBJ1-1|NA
CASGQVTNTEAFF
TGTGCCAGTGGGCAGGTTACGAACACTGAAGCTTTCTTT
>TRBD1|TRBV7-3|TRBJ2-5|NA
CASSLAGGQETQYF
TGTGCCAGCAGCTTAGCAGGGGGACAAGAGACCCAGTACTTC
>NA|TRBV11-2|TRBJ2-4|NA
CASSPLTGIHIQYF
TGTGCCAGCAGCCCTCTAACAGGGATCCACATTCAGTACTTC
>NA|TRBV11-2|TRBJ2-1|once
CASSPPVGGHEQFF
TGTGCCAGCAGTCCCCCAGTAGGGGGACACGAGCAGTTCTTC
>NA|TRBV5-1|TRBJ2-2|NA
CASSLVSANTGELFF
TGCGCCAGCAGCTTGGTATCCGCGAACACCGGGGAGCTGTTTTTT
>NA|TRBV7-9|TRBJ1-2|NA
CASSLRAYYGYTF
TGTGCCAGCAGCTTAAGGGCATACTATGGCTACACCTTC
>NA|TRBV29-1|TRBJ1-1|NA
CSVPSTVNTEAFF
TGCAGCGTCCCCAGTACGGTGAACACTGAAGCTTTCTTT
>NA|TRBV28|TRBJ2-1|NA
CASSPPVGNEQFF
TGTGCCAGCAGCCCTCCGGTAGGCAATGAGCAGTTCTTC
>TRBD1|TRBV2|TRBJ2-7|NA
CASSEWDRALKYF
TGTGCCAGCAGTGAGTGGGACAGGGCCTTGAAGTACTTC
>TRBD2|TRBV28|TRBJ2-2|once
CASLPGGAKYGELFF
TGTGCCAGCCTCCCGGGGGGGGCAAAATACGGGGAGCTGTTTTTT
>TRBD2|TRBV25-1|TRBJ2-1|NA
CASSESEGGPHNEQFF
TGTGCCAGCAGTGAATCTGAGGGAGGGCCCCACAATGAGCAGTTCTTC
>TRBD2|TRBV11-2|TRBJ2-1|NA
CASSLGPTSGRGEQFF
TGTGCCAGCAGCTTAGGACCGACTAGCGGGAGAGGGGAGCAGTTCTTC
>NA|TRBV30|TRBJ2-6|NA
CAWSTAAGANVLTF
TGTGCCTGGAGTACAGCAGCTGGGGCCAACGTCCTGACTTTC